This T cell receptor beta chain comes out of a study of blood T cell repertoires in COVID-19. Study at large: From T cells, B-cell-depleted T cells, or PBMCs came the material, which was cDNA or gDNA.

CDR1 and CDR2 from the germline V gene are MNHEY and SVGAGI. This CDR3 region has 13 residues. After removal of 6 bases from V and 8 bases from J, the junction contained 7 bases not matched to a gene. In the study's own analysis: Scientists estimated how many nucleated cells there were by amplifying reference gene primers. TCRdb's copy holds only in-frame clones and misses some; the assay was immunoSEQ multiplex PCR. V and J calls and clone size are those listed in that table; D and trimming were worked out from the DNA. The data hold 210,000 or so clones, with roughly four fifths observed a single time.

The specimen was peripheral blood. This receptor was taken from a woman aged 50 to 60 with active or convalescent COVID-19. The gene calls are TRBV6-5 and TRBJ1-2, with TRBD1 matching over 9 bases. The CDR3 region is CASRQTGGNGYTF. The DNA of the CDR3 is TGTGCCAGCAGACAGACAGGGGGAAACGGCTACACCTTC.